This is a list of T cell receptor beta chains from one sample in a study of early T cells in non-severe SARS-CoV-2 infection. MiXCR was run by TCRdb on the 5' RACE reads, yielding one entry per CDR3 protein. Of 85,000 to 95,000 distinct CDR3 sequences listed, about 15% are singletons. The sample comprised whole blood. Every receptor here comes from an adult who was a healthcare worker with PCR-confirmed SARS-CoV-2 infection or an uninfected control (not recorded which). CDR3s include the opening cysteine and the closing phenylalanine or tryptophan. The D gene is left open where the match is weak. Size is stated for part of the rows, as once, few or many counts, or as a class when the clone is expanded.

clone_size	v_call	j_call	d_call	cdr3_aa	cdr3_nt
-	TRBV29-1	TRBJ2-1	TRBD2	CSAGGPGNEQFF	TGCAGCGCGGGGGGGCCGGGCAATGAGCAGTTCTTC
few	TRBV20-1	TRBJ2-1	-	CSASDGLSSYNEQFF	TGCAGTGCTAGCGACGGCCTCAGCTCCTACAATGAGCAGTTCTTC
few	TRBV6-1	TRBJ2-5	-	CASSAATGSRQETQYF	TGTGCCAGCAGTGCCGCCACAGGGTCCCGTCAAGAGACCCAGTACTTC
few	TRBV3-1	TRBJ2-2	TRBD2	CASSQSGGPHTGELFF	TGTGCCAGCAGCCAATCGGGGGGGCCGCACACCGGGGAGCTGTTTTTT
-	TRBV10-3	TRBJ2-1	TRBD1	CAISESTGGGLYNEQFF	TGTGCCATCAGTGAGTCTACAGGGGGAGGCTTATACAATGAGCAGTTCTTC
-	TRBV27	TRBJ1-6	-	CASSPLADLRSPLHF	TGTGCCAGCAGTCCTCTAGCTGATCTACGATCACCCCTCCACTTT
few	TRBV7-2	TRBJ2-3	TRBD2	CASSPRLAGVADTQYF	TGTGCCAGCAGCCCGCGACTAGCGGGGGTAGCAGATACGCAGTATTTT
-	TRBV29-1	TRBJ2-2	TRBD1	CSLRQGTTGELFF	TGCAGCCTGAGACAGGGAACGACCGGGGAGCTGTTTTTT
few	TRBV18	TRBJ1-5	-	CASSPSEGQPQHF	TGTGCCAGCTCACCATCGGAGGGGCAGCCCCAGCATTTT
-	TRBV4-2	TRBJ2-1	-	CASSQENSYNEQFF	TGTGCCAGCAGCCAAGAGAACAGCTACAATGAGCAGTTCTTC
-	TRBV7-9	TRBJ1-6	-	CASSRRDGFNSPLHF	TGTGCCAGCAGCCGGCGGGACGGGTTTAATTCACCCCTCCACTTT